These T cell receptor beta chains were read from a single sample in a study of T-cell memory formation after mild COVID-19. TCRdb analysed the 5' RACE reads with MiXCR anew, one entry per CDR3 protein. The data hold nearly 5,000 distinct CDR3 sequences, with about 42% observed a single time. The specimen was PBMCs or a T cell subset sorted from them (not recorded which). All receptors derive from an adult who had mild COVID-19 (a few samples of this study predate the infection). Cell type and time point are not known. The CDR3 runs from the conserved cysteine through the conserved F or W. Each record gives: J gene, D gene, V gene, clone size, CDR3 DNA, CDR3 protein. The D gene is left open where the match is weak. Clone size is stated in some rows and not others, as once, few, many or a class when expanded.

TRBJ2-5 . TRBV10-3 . TGTGCCATCAGTGAGAGACAGTACCAAGAGACCCAGTACTTC CAISERQYQETQYF
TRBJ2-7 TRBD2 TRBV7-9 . TGTGCCAGCAGCCCAGGAACTAGCGGGGGCCGGAATTCCTACGAGCAGTACTTC CASSPGTSGGRNSYEQYF
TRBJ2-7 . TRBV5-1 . TGCGCCAGCAGCTTGGTGTCTTCCGGACACGAGCAGTACTTC CASSLVSSGHEQYF
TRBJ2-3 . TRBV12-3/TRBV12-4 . TGTGCCAGCGAGTTATACGCGGGGTCAGATACGCAGTATTTT CASELYAGSDTQYF
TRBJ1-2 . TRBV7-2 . TGTGCCATCCGGTCCGGGCTGAATGGCTACACCTTC CAIRSGLNGYTF
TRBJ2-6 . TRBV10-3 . TGTGCCATCAGTGAGTCGAAGTCGCCAGGCCCCTCGGACGTCCTGACTTTC CAISESKSPGPSDVLTF
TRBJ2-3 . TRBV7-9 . TGTGCCAGCAGCTTAAGGTCAGATACGCAGTATTTT CASSLRSDTQYF
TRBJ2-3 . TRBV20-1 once TGCAGTGCTAGAGATTCGGGGGTTAGCACAGATACGCAGTATTTT CSARDSGVSTDTQYF
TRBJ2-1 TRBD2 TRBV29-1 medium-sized TGCAGCGTTGACAGCCTAGCGGGGGGGCCCTACAATGAGCAGTTCTTC CSVDSLAGGPYNEQFF
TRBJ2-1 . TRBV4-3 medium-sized TGCGCCAGCAGCCAAGATGGTAGAACCTACAATGAGCAGTTCTTC CASSQDGRTYNEQFF
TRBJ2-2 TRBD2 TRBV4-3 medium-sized TGCGCCAGCAGCCCGGGACTATTTGCCGGGGAGCTGTTTTTT CASSPGLFAGELFF
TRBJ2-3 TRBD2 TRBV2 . TGTGCCAGCACGAGCAGGACTAGCGGGGGCCCTACAACCTTCAATACGCAGTATTTT CASTSRTSGGPTTFNTQYF
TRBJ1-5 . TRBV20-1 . TGCAGTGCTACCCCTAGCAATCAGCCCCAGCATTTT CSATPSNQPQHF
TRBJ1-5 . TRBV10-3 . TGTGCCATCAGTGTGGGGGAATTTAGCAATCAGCCCCAGCATTTT CAISVGEFSNQPQHF
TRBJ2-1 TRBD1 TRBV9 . TGTGCCAGCAGCGTAGGGGGACAGGGCAATTACAATGAGCAGTTCTTC CASSVGGQGNYNEQFF
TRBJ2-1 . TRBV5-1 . TGCGCCAGCAGCACCCTTACCCGGGGTGATCGGGACAATGAGCAGTTCTTC CASSTLTRGDRDNEQFF
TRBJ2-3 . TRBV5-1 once TGCGCCAGCAGCTTGTATTTAGATACGCAGTATTTT CASSLYLDTQYF
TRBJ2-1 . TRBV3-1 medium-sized TGTGCCAGCAGCCAAGATGCTAGCCCCAGCTCCTACAATGAGCAGTTCTTC CASSQDASPSSYNEQFF
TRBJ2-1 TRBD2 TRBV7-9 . TGTGCCAGCAGCTCGGGTGGGAGGGCTACCTACAATGAGCAGTTCTTC CASSSGGRATYNEQFF
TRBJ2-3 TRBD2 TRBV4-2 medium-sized TGTGCCAGCAGCCCCGGGCTAGCGGACACAGATACGCAGTATTTT CASSPGLADTDTQYF
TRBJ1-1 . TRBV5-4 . TGTGCCAGCAGCCCTCTAAGCGGGGTAACTGAAGCTTTCTTT CASSPLSGVTEAFF
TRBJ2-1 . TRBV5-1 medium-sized TGCGCCAGCAGCTTGGGGAGGGGCGGAGGGTACAATGAGCAGTTCTTC CASSLGRGGGYNEQFF
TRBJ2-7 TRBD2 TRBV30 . TGTGCCTATAATAGCGGGATCCACGAGCAGTACTTC CAYNSGIHEQYF
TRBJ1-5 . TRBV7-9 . TGTGCCAGCAGCCATGGGATTATCGGTCAGCCCCAGCATTTT CASSHGIIGQPQHF
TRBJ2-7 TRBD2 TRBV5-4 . TGTGCCAGCAGCTTGGAGTCTAGCGGGAGCTACGAGCAGTACTTC CASSLESSGSYEQYF
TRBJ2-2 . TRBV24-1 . TGTGCCACCAGTGATTGGACCGGTTGGGACACCGGGGAGCTGTTTTTT CATSDWTGWDTGELFF
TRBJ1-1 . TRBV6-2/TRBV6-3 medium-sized TGTGCCAGCACCGGGTACACTGAAGCTTTCTTT CASTGYTEAFF
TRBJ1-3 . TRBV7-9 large TGTGCCAGCAGCTTAGGCCCAGTCGCCATATATTTT CASSLGPVAIYF
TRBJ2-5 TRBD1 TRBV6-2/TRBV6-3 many TGTGCCAGCAGTCTTGGACAGGTAGAGACCCAGTACTTC CASSLGQVETQYF